This TCR beta chain emerged from a study of blood T cell repertoires in COVID-19 (dated by TCRdb to 2019 to 2021). At the level of the whole study: Samples covering the acute and convalescent phases of COVID-19 were provided by collaborators in the United States, Italy and Spain. The prospective study material was composed of cDNA or gDNA derived from T cells, B-cell-depleted T cells, or PBMCs. Subjects who had been exposed to COVID-19, were actively infected with it, or had recovered from it provided the deeply sampled blood TCRbeta repertoires that made up the dataset. A freely available public database, intended as a resource for researchers studying the immune response to SARS-CoV-2, is where the repertoires were released. Samples were obtained from the ongoing ImmuneRACE study (first 160 participants) and from 1,254 subjects provided by 6 global collaborators. Sample metadata almost always included a de-identified subject ID, COVID-19 status, age in years and sex. Where available, HLA class I and class II types were taken from metadata supplied by the sample provider and were not determined by assay-based typing. The paper as a whole reports these results and caveats: Clinical and demographic metadata were provided uncurated, with the amount varying by source and participant.

Counted from cysteine to phenylalanine, this CDR3 has 16 amino acids. This entry keeps only the CDR3 DNA: 48 bases, framed from base 1. For CDR1 and CDR2, the germline V gene lists SGHTA and FQGNSA. Relative to germline, V is 0 bases shorter and J is 4 bases shorter, with 13 bases between their ends. TCRbeta CDR3 regions were amplified from genomic DNA using the immunoSEQ Assay, a bias-controlled multiplex PCR. The original pipeline was this. The number of nucleated cells in each sample was estimated by amplification of reference gene primers within the assay. To quantify the absolute abundance of each unique TCRbeta CDR3 rearrangement, sequence reads were collapsed and filtered. For each sample, productive Simpson clonality was calculated as the square root of Simpson's diversity index over productive rearrangements. What TCRdb holds here is the immuneACCESS table cut down to in-frame rearrangements. Part of the clones is not present; checked against another copy, under half of the missing clones reflect an unresolved V gene, and the others are unexplained. Clone size and the V and J calls come from that table; the DNA yielded D and trimming. This sample has 120,000 to 150,000 clones in its table, and 85% to 90% of those were observed once. The biggest ten clones account for roughly two fifths of the sample.

Comment on this clone: The antigen this receptor binds is unknown. Base qualities are missing; no much larger clone stands one base away.

Samples from volunteer blood donors who had recovered from COVID-19 were contributed by a second Seattle source. Collaborating institutions collected whole blood in K2EDTA tubes following their own protocols. Collaborator samples were shipped for TCRbeta analysis as frozen whole blood, isolated PBMCs, or DNA extracted from either sample type. This receptor was identified in a man aged 45-65 years who had recovered from COVID-19. The V and J segments used are TRBV7-2 and TRBJ2-1, with TRBD2 as a weak D call on 5 bases. Sequenced: peripheral blood. The CDR3 sequence is CASSLARGWGYNEQFF. The nucleotide sequence is TGTGCCAGCAGCTTAGCTCGGGGATGGGGTTACAATGAGCAGTTCTTC.